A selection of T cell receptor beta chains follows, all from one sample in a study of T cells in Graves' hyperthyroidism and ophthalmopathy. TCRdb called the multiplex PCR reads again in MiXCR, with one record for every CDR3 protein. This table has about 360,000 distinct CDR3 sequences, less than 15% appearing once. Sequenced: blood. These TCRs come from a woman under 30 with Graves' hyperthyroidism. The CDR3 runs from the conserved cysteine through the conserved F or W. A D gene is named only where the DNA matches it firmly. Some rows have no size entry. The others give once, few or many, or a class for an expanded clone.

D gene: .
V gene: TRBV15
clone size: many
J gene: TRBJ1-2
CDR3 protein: CATSRDQGNYGYTF
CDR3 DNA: TGTGCCACCAGCAGAGATCAGGGCAACTATGGCTACACCTTC

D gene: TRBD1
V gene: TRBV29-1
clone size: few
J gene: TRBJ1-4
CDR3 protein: CSVGFRGLPNEKLFF
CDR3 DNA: TGCAGCGTTGGATTCAGGGGGCTCCCTAATGAAAAACTGTTTTTT

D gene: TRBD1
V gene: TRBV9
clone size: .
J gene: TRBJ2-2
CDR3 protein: CGSSPQDRGPGELFF
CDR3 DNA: TGTGGCAGCAGCCCTCAGGACAGGGGACCCGGGGAGCTGTTTTTT

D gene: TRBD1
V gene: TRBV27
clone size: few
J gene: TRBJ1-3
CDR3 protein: CASSSYRGGGNTIYF
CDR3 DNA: TGTGCCAGCAGTTCCTACAGGGGCGGTGGAAACACCATATATTTT

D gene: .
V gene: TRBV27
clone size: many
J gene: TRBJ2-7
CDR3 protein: CASSWGAGGYEQYF
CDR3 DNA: TGTGCCAGCAGTTGGGGGGCAGGGGGGTACGAGCAGTACTTC

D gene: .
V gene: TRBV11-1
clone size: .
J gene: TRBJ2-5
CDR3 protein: CASRSGLPSLQTQYF
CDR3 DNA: TGTGCCAGCAGGTCGGGACTCCCGAGCCTGCAGACCCAGTACTTC

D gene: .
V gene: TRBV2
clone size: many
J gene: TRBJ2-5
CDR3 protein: CASQGTAQETQYF
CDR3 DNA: TGTGCCAGCCAAGGGACGGCCCAAGAGACCCAGTACTTC

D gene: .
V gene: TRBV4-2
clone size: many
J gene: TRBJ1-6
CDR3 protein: CASSQEQGRRNSPLHF
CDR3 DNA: TGTGCCAGCAGCCAGGAACAGGGAAGGCGGAATTCACCCCTCCACTTT

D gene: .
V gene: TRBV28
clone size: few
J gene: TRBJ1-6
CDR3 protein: CASIPGGVYNSPLHF
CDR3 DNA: TGTGCCAGCATTCCCGGGGGGGTGTATAATTCACCCCTCCACTTT

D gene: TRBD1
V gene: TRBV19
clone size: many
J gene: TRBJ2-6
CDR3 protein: CASSTRDRVSSGANVLTF
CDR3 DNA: TGTGCCAGTAGTACCCGGGACAGGGTGAGCTCTGGGGCCAACGTCCTGACTTTC

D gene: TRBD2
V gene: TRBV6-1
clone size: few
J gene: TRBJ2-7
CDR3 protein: CARRNGLAEPSYEQYF
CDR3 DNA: TGTGCCAGACGTAACGGACTAGCTGAACCCTCCTACGAGCAGTACTTC

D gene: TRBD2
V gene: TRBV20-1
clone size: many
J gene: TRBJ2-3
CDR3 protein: CSASTSGTRDTQYF
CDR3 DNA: TGCAGTGCTTCGACTAGCGGGACGAGGGATACGCAGTATTTT

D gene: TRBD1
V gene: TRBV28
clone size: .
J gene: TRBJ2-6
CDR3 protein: CASSTQPGQGPGANVLTF
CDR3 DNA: TGTGCCAGCAGCACACAACCGGGACAGGGACCTGGGGCCAACGTCCTGACTTTC

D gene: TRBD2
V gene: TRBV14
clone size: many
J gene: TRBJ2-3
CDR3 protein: CASSHAWGAGAGYTQYF
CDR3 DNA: TGTGCCAGCAGCCATGCCTGGGGAGCGGGAGCTGGTTATACGCAGTATTTT

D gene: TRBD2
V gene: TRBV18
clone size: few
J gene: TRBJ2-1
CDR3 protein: CASSAGTSGSSSYNEQFF
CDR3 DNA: TGTGCCAGCTCAGCCGGGACTAGCGGGTCGAGCTCCTACAATGAGCAGTTCTTC